This T cell receptor beta chain was sequenced in a study of blood T cell repertoires in COVID-19. In the study overall: Sites across the United States, Italy and Spain contributed samples from acute and convalescent COVID-19.

Germline V gene lookup returns CDR1 SQVTM and CDR2 ANQGSEA. V trimming: 6 bases; J trimming: 4 bases; junction bases outside the gene matches: 11. The CDR3 is made up of 15 amino acids. Produced via immunoSEQ multiplex PCR; TCRdb's table is partial and in-frame only. The sample contains 110,000 to 150,000 clones, about four fifths of which appear only once. Sequenced input: peripheral blood. The sequence came from a human donor in a cohort sampled during active COVID-19. The chain couples TRBV29-1 to TRBJ1-5; TRBD1 agrees at 8 bases. The CDR3 DNA sequence: TGCAGCGTCGCGGTGGGGACAGGTATTAATCAGCCCCAGCATTTT. It is translated as CSVAVGTGINQPQHF.